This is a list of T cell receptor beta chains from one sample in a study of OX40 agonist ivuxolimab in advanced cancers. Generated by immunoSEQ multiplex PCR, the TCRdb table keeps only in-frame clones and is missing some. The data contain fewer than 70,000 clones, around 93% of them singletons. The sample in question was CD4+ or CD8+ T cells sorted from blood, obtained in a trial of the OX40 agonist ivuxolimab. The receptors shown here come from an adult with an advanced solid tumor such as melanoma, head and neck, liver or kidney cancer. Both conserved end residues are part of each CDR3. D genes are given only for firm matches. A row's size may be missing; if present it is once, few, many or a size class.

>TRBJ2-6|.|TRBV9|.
CASSVARDMSGANVLTF
TGTGCCAGCAGCGTAGCCAGGGATATGTCTGGGGCCAACGTCCTGACTTTC
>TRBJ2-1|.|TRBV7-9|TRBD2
CASSHRTSGHNEQFF
TGTGCCAGCAGCCACCGGACTAGCGGTCACAATGAGCAGTTCTTC
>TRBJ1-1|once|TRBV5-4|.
CASSLDMGALTEAFF
TGTGCCAGCAGCTTGGACATGGGGGCATTAACTGAAGCTTTCTTT
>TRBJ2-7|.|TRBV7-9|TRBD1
CASSSRDRVYEQYF
TGTGCCAGCAGCTCCCGGGACAGGGTCTACGAGCAGTACTTC
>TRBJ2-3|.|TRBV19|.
CASRSSGTTDTQYF
TGTGCCAGTAGAAGTAGCGGAACCACAGATACGCAGTATTTT
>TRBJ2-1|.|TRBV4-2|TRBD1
CASSSRTGGYYNEQFF
TGTGCCAGCAGCTCCCGGACAGGGGGCTACTACAATGAGCAGTTCTTC
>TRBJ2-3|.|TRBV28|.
CASSRSGTDTQYF
TGTGCCAGCAGTAGGAGCGGCACAGATACGCAGTATTTT
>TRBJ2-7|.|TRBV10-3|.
CAISEGTGYEQYF
TGTGCCATCAGTGAGGGCACCGGGTACGAGCAGTACTTC
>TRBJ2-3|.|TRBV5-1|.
CASSPSTAYDLDTQYF
TGCGCCAGCAGCCCCTCGACGGCATACGACCTCGATACGCAGTATTTT
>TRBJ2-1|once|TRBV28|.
CASSRGQEVNEQFF
TGTGCCAGCAGTCGGGGACAAGAGGTGAATGAGCAGTTCTTC
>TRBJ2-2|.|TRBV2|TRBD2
CASSEELAGPTGELFF
TGTGCCAGCAGTGAAGAACTAGCGGGGCCCACCGGGGAGCTGTTTTTT
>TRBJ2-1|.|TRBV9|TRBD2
CASTAGLDFDEQFF
TGTGCCAGCACCGCGGGACTAGATTTCGATGAGCAGTTCTTC
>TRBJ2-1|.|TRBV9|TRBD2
CASSVAGTSGRLNEQFF
TGTGCCAGCAGCGTAGCCGGGACTAGCGGGAGGTTGAATGAGCAGTTCTTC
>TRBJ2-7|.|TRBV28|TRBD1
CASSLLGWDRNFPYEQYF
TGTGCCAGCAGTTTACTCGGTTGGGACAGAAATTTCCCCTACGAGCAGTACTTC
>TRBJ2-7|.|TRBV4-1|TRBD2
CASSHRNKIAGPSYEQYF
TGCGCCAGCAGCCACCGGAATAAGATAGCGGGTCCCTCCTACGAGCAGTACTTC
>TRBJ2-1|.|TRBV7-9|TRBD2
CASSFTGTSGRTIYNEQFF
TGTGCCAGCAGCTTTACCGGGACTAGCGGGAGAACAATCTACAATGAGCAGTTCTTC
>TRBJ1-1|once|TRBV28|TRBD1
CASSTRGRGTEAFF
TGTGCCAGCAGTACCAGGGGGCGGGGGACTGAAGCTTTCTTT
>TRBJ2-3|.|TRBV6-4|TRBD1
CASSEGGQGKDTQYF
TGTGCCAGCAGTGAAGGGGGACAGGGTAAAGATACGCAGTATTTT
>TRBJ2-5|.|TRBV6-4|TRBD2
CASSRTSGDQETQYF
TGTGCCAGCAGCCGGACTAGCGGGGACCAAGAGACCCAGTACTTC